Below, one T cell receptor (beta chain) is given with its context. As yet, its antigen is unknown. Per the germline V gene, CDR1 is SGHNT and CDR2 is YYREEE (reference sequence). Trimming removed 4 bases from V and 2 bases from J; junction bases left unmatched: 2. The CDR3 runs 15 residues. The record originates from a study of cytomegalovirus exposure and HLA in healthy donors. Study findings and constraints: Rare TCR sequences dominated, though some public TCRs recurred in many donors. The finding came from a later analysis; first-cohort TCR clusters tended to co-occur in the roughly 120 validation repertoires.

Clones were read by immunoSEQ multiplex PCR, and TCRdb kept only the in-frame ones, dropping some. The sample lists a few hundred thousand clones; roughly 89% were seen once. Separation from the approximately 660-subject first cohort characterized the 120-subject validation cohort, to which the donors belonged. The rearrangement uses TRBV5-4 and TRBJ2-1; 11 bases line up with TRBD2. Sequenced material: PBMCs. The receptor was isolated from a woman aged 18-30 years in good health and CMV-seronegative. The CDR3, as DNA: TGTGCCAGCAGCGAGGGACTAGCGGCCTACAATGAGCAGTTCTTC. Protein sequence: CASSEGLAAYNEQFF.